One and the same sample provided the 13 T cell receptor beta chains below, sequenced in a study of tumor and adjacent non-tumor tissue in lung cancer. RNA was extracted from bulk tissue without any cell sorting. Three rounds of nested PCR, following a modified ARM-PCR protocol, produced the TCRbeta library. From the multiplex PCR reads, TCRdb called clonotypes with MiXCR, one entry per CDR3 protein. This table has approximately 65,000 distinct CDR3 sequences, roughly three fifths appearing once. Sequencing used lung tumor tissue. These receptors came from a man aged 50-59 years with non-small cell lung cancer.

Concerning this clonotype: The junction departs from the called germline gene at one end, perhaps through a read error. The J gene is TRBJ2-3, the V gene TRBV11-3; the match to TRBD2 covers 12 bases. The V gene's germline CDR1 is SGHNT and CDR2 YENEEA. The CDR3 consists of 16 residues. CDR3 bases: TGTGCCACCAGCCAAGGGACTAGCGGGTTTGCAGATACGAAGTATTTT. Protein product: CATSQGTSGFADTKYF.

V gene TRBV30 combines with J gene TRBJ2-7, with no clear D. The CDR3 consists of 11 residues. Between the trimmed V and J ends, which lost 0 bases and 11 bases, there was a span of 11 bases. Germline V lookup: CDR1 GTSNPN, CDR2 SVGIG (reference sequence). The CDR3 DNA sequence: TGTGCCTGGAGTGTCGGGCAAATGGAGTACTTC. Translating it yields CAWSVGQMEYF.

V gene TRBV11-2 combines with J gene TRBJ2-7, with a possible D match to TRBD2 (6 bases). CDR1 SGHAT and CDR2 FQNNGV come from the germline V gene. The CDR3 consists of 17 residues. With 1 base removed from V and 7 bases from J, the gap between germline ends came to 23 bases. The CDR3 sequence: CASSLGRSARGSREQYF. As DNA, the CDR3 is TGTGCCAGCAGCTTAGGAAGATCCGCTCGGGGGTCCCGAGAGCAGTACTTC. The complete variable domain, with remaining parts taken from reference TRBV11-2 and TRBJ2-7, reads EAGVAQSPRYKIIEKRQSVAFWCNPISGHATLYWYQQILGQGPKLLIQFQNNGVVDDSQLPKDRFSAERLKGVDSTLKIQPAKLEDSAVYLCASSLGRSARGSREQYFGPGTRLTVT.

This clonotype was found many times. The chain links TRBV28 to TRBJ2-1, with D possibly called TRBD1 or TRBD2 (5 bases each). V was shortened by 3 bases and J by 3 bases, with 18 bases between the two germline ends. CDR1 and CDR2 (germline): MDHEN, SYDVKM. The CDR3 runs to 17 residues. CDR3 protein: CASSFYGALKSYNEQFF. The CDR3 DNA sequence: TGTGCCAGCAGTTTCTACGGGGCTCTTAAAAGCTACAATGAGCAGTTCTTC.

The sample holds a few counts of this clonotype. A much bigger clone sits one base away, suggesting this may be a read error. CDR3 sequence reads: CSRRRQVTDTQYF. The CDR3 DNA is TGCAGCAGGAGGAGGCAGGTCACAGATACGCAGTATTTT. The J gene is TRBJ2-3, the V gene TRBV29-1, with D maybe TRBD2 (5 bases). This CDR3 is built from 13 residues. Per germline, CDR1 SQVTM and CDR2 ANQGSEA. V was cut by 8 bases and J by 2 bases, with 14 bases left in between.

This clonotype was recorded at least ten times. The chain combines TRBV10-3 with TRBJ2-7; tentative D call: TRBD2 (5 bases). The CDR3 consists of 13 residues. Germline V lookup: CDR1 ENHRY, CDR2 SYGVKD. V was cut by 5 bases and J by 2 bases, with 10 bases left in between. The CDR3 nucleotides read TGTGCCATCAGTTTCGCGGAGGCCTACGAGCAGTACTTC. This sequence encodes CAISFAEAYEQYF.

The rearrangement links TRBV21-1 to TRBJ1-1; the D segment call TRBD1 is taken from the table without a DNA check. TRBV21-1 is an annotated pseudogene. The CDR3 extends over 14 amino acids. The CDR3 sequence: CASSKVGGNTEAFF. CDR3 nucleotides: TGTGCCAGCAGCAAAGTTGGGGGGAACACTGAAGCTTTCTTT.

The chain carries TRBV6-5 and TRBJ2-3; D unclear. Germline CDR1 MNHEY, CDR2 SVGAGI. The CDR3 runs 13 residues. Between the trimmed V and J ends, which lost 5 bases and 2 bases, there was a span of 8 bases. CDR3 residues: CASSDPYTDTQYF. CDR3 coding DNA: TGTGCCAGCAGTGACCCTTACACAGATACGCAGTATTTT.

The CDR3 coding sequence is TGTGCCAGCAGCTCTGGAGTGGTTGGGGGAGAGGAGCAGTTCTTC. Protein sequence: CASSSGVVGGEEQFF. The chain couples TRBV11-1 to TRBJ2-1; D might be TRBD1 or TRBD2, each matching 5 bases. Germline loops: CDR1 SGHAT, CDR2 FQDESV (reference sequence). The germline V and J ends were trimmed by 4 bases and 10 bases, with 20 bases remaining between them. The CDR3 has 15 amino acids.

The chain has TRBV28 and TRBJ2-3; perhaps TRBD2 as D (5 bases). The CDR3 is 16 amino acids. The germline gives CDR1 MDHEN, CDR2 SYDVKM. Trimming took 4 bases from V and 6 from J, leaving 20 bases between them. The chain's CDR3 is CASSSSGPGPTDTQYF. CDR3 in DNA: TGTGCCAGCAGTTCCAGCGGCCCCGGGCCGACGGATACGCAGTATTTT.

For this clonotype: A read error is possible here, since a much larger clone lies one base away. Here the CDR3 reads CASILWSTDTQYF. DNA for the CDR3: TGTGCCAGCATCCTTTGGAGCACAGATACGCAGTATTTT. The genes are TRBV6-5 and TRBJ2-3; D gene ambiguous. Per the germline V gene, CDR1 is MNHEY and CDR2 is SVGAGI. The CDR3 is 13 residues long. V dropped 7 bases and J dropped 0 bases, with 8 bases sitting between them.

The genes are TRBV6-5 and TRBJ2-7, with a tentative D call TRBD2 (6 bases). Per germline, CDR1 MNHEY and CDR2 SVGAGI. The CDR3 is 13 amino acids. CDR3 residues: CVSSYGGSYEQYF. As DNA, the CDR3 is TGTGTTAGCAGTTACGGGGGCTCCTACGAGCAGTACTTC.

This clonotype came up many times. The genes are TRBV28 and TRBJ2-7; a weak D match, TRBD2 (6 bases). V gave up 2 bases and J gave up 2 bases, with 19 bases separating them. The CDR3 totals 17 residues. Per germline, CDR1 MDHEN and CDR2 SYDVKM. The CDR3, as DNA: TGTGCCAGCAGTTTAAGTTTGGCGGGGCAGGACACCTACGAGCAGTACTTC. Its translation: CASSLSLAGQDTYEQYF.